This T cell receptor beta chain was recovered during a study of pediatric ulcerative colitis. Study-wide results and caveats: Blood-rectal clonal overlap within each person was significantly higher in ulcerative colitis patients than controls. A couple of rectal CDR3 clonotypes occurred in all ulcerative colitis patients. Repertoires came from total lymphocyte DNA, not specific subsets.

The trim removed 3 bases at V and 2 bases at J, leaving 7 bases unmatched. The CDR3 length is 17 residues. Germline V gene lookup returns CDR1 SGDLS and CDR2 YYNGEE. Generated by immunoSEQ multiplex PCR, the TCRdb table keeps only in-frame clones and is missing some. Of tens of thousands of clones listed, just over 75% are singletons. As concerns this clone: As yet, its antigen is unknown.

The chain joins TRBV9 to TRBJ2-3; 12 nucleotides agree with TRBD2. This TCR was sampled from a boy under 18 with moderate ulcerative colitis. Source material: blood. In DNA form, the CDR3 reads TGTGCCAGCAGCGGGGGGACTAGCGGGTTCGACACAGATACGCAGTATTTT. Amino acid sequence: CASSGGTSGFDTDTQYF.